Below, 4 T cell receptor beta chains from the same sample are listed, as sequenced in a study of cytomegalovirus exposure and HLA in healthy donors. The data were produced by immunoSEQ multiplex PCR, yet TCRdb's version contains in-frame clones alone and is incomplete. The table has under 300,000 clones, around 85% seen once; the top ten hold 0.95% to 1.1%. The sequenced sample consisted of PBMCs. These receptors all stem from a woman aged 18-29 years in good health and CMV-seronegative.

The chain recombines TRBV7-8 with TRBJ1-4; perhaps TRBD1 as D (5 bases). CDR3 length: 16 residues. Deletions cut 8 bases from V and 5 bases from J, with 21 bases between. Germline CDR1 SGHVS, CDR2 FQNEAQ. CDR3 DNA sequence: TGTGCCAGCGGAACCGGGACTTCCTTCCCAAATGAAAAACTGTTTTTT. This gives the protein CASGTGTSFPNEKLFF.

This chain's CDR3 is CASSQDGQGWGNYGYTF. DNA of the CDR3: TGCGCCAGCAGCCAAGATGGACAGGGGTGGGGAAACTATGGCTACACCTTC. This chain uses TRBV4-3 with TRBJ1-2; 9 nucleotides agree with TRBD1. The V and J ends lost 0 bases and 2 bases, in that order; junction bases with no gene match: 7. The germline V gene encodes CDR1 LGHNA and CDR2 YSLEER. This CDR3 is built from 17 residues.

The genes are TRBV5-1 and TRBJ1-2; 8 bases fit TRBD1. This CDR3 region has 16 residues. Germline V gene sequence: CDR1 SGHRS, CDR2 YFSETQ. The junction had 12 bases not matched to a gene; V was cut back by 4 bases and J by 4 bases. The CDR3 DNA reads TGCGCCAGCAGCCCCCCAGACAGGGGTGGCGGCTATGGCTACACCTTC. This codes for CASSPPDRGGGYGYTF.

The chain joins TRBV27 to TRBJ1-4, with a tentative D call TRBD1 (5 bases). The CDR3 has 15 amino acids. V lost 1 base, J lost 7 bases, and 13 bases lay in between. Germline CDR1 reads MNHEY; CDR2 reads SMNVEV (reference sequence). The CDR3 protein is CASSLWGGGAEKLFF. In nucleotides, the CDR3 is TGTGCCAGCAGTTTATGGGGGGGAGGAGCTGAAAAACTGTTTTTT.